This T cell receptor (beta chain) was sequenced in a study of PD-1 blockade in classical Hodgkin lymphoma (dated by TCRdb to about 2020). With respect to the entire study: Nivolumab dosing was 3 mg/kg intravenously every 2 weeks, continuing until either disease progression or unacceptable toxicity. To define a peripheral blood immune signature of response to PD-1 blockade in classical Hodgkin lymphoma, the study combined TCR beta sequencing with CyTOF.

The time point label corresponds to: cycle 4 day 1 (C4D1), after 6 weeks of nivolumab. Every trial patient had relapsed following autologous stem cell transplantation, and prior brentuximab vedotin exposure was what differed among cohorts A, B and C. Magnetic negative selection with a Miltenyi CD4+ T cell isolation kit was used to purify CD4+ T cells from thawed PBMCs. A total of roughly 60 patients with relapsed/refractory classical Hodgkin lymphoma made up the trial cohort, and each patient's best overall response was complete response, partial response or progressive disease. Trial patients were treated with single-agent nivolumab in the multi-cohort phase II CheckMate 205 trial. An independent review committee assessed best overall response by applying the 2007 International Working Group response criteria. Trial PBMCs were collected immediately before nivolumab initiation (C1D1) and during therapy at cycle 2 day 1 and cycle 4 day 1. Peripheral blood was collected in 8 mL Vacutainer Cell Preparation Tubes, from which PBMCs were isolated by centrifugation and then cryopreserved. Purified CD4+ and CD8+ fractions were generated only in cases for which an additional PBMC sample was available. On LS columns in a quadroMACS separator, the magnetically labelled cells were depleted, and the flow-through was collected as the purified fraction.

With regard to this clone: It has no known antigen specificity. The record has no base qualities; no much larger clone is one base away.

The Qiagen DNeasy kit was used to extract genomic DNA both from unsorted PBMCs and from the negatively selected CD4+ and CD8+ fractions. Amplification of TCR beta CDR3 regions was done by immunoSEQ multiplex PCR with primers that anneal to V and J segments. A synthetic immune receptor repertoire was used to minimize amplification bias, and any remaining bias was removed computationally after sequencing. Regarding the original processing steps: Repertoire diversity was quantified as the Shannon entropy index using custom Python scripts. Unsorted, CD4+ and CD8+ repertoires were examined separately, except in combined analyses, for which CD4+ and CD8+ sequences were merged in silico. A clone was considered expanded if an increase in frequency of at least 2-fold after treatment relative to C1D1 was found, and a pseudocount of 0.5 was applied to clones undetected at baseline. Singleton clones were defined as clones with 0 or 1 copy at C1D1, and non-singleton clones were defined as clones with 2 or more copies. Clones expanded in unsorted samples were labelled as CD4+, CD8+ or unknown by matching protein sequences in sorted samples from the same patient. Diversity changes from C1D1 to C4D1 were tested in paired samples using Wilcoxon tests. TCRdb re-hosts the immuneACCESS table, in-frame sequences only. Its copies lack some clones; in the studies checked, an unresolved V gene accounts for under half of them, and the cause for the rest is not known. V and J calls and clone size are copied from that table; D and trimming were computed from the DNA. A total of about 12,000 clones appear in this sample, 88% of them only once. Less than 1% of the sample belongs to the ten largest clones.

Between the V and J ends, shortened by 1 base and 4 bases respectively, the junction contains 17 bases. The CDR3 covers 18 residues, taking in both the cysteine and the phenylalanine. Only the CDR3 part of the read is kept: 54 bases, read in frame from the first base. CDR1 and CDR2, looked up from the germline V gene (reference sequence), are MNHEY and SMNVEV. What the work shows at the level of the full study, not this receptor alone: Lower diversity was observed in patients in whom nivolumab was started less than 1 year after ASCT, and these patients were excluded from later analyses so that confounding by immune reconstitution would be avoided. Baseline TCR diversity was reported as lower in newly diagnosed patients than in healthy donors, and lower still in relapsed/refractory patients. The study was limited to a single clinical trial cohort, and causes of repertoire differences, possibly disease activity or prior therapy, remained undefined. By C4D1, a significant rise was seen in CD4+ TCR diversity but not in CD8+ TCR diversity (p=0.0027 vs p=0.16), and the rise was most apparent among complete responders (p=0.02). Trial patients achieving complete response had baseline diversity similar to newly diagnosed patients, whereas partial responders and progressors had significantly lower diversity.

The chain was built from TRBV27 and TRBJ1-6; a tentative D call is TRBD1 (5 bases match). The sequence was obtained from a human donor with classical Hodgkin lymphoma. Sequenced material: CD4+ T cells from blood, taken before the fourth cycle of nivolumab. This receptor carries the CDR3 CASSLWGPRGAYNSPLHF. The base sequence is TGTGCCAGCAGTTTATGGGGCCCAAGAGGCGCTTATAATTCACCCCTCCACTTT.